This entry concerns a single TCR beta chain. Germline CDR1 is KGHSH and CDR2 is LQKENI. This CDR3 region has 13 residues. J was trimmed by 5 bases and V by 3 bases; bases with no gene match: 1. This sample stems from a study of blood T cell repertoires in COVID-19. In the authors' methods: Amplifying reference gene primers gave estimates of nucleated cell counts. Only in-frame clones appear in the TCRdb table, and some are missing; sequencing was by immunoSEQ multiplex PCR. V and J calls plus clone size are reproduced from that table; the DNA served to infer D and trimming. The sample has about 260,000 clones, about 90% seen once; the top ten hold approximately 4%.

The specimen was peripheral blood. The genes are TRBV18 and TRBJ2-5; 9 bases match TRBD1. The clonotype was recovered from a woman in her 40s with acute or convalescent COVID-19. CDR3 DNA: TGTGCCAGCTCACCCGGGACAGGGGAGACCCAGTACTTC. Amino acid sequence: CASSPGTGETQYF.